These 23 T cell receptor beta chains were sequenced from one sample in a study of CD8+ T cells in alopecia areata. Isolated RNA was reverse transcribed into cDNA used as the sequencing template. Only in-frame clones appear in the TCRdb table, and some are missing; sequencing was by immunoSEQ multiplex PCR. The sample includes around 100,000 clones, approximately 84% of them seen just once. Specified treatment: oral pan-JAK inhibitor, 5-10 mg twice daily. The sample consisted of CD8+ T cells sorted from blood, taken at approximately week 31, from a patient treated with tofacitinib. The receptors shown here come from a human donor with alopecia areata.

The chain employs TRBV27 and TRBJ2-7, with 7 bases fitting TRBD2. With 4 bases clipped from V and 3 bases from J, the junction kept 6 bases outside the gene matches. The CDR3 is 14 residues long. The V gene's germline CDR1 is MNHEY and CDR2 SMNVEV (reference sequence). In DNA form, the CDR3 reads TGTGCCAGCAGTTCGTCTAGCGGTTTCTACGAGCAGTACTTC. Protein product: CASSSSSGFYEQYF.

This chain connects TRBV27 to TRBJ2-3, with D maybe TRBD2 (6 bases). This CDR3 region has 15 residues. Germline values: CDR1 MNHEY, CDR2 SMNVEV (reference sequence). Trimming cost V 0 bases and J 5 bases, with 12 bases left between them. The CDR3 DNA follows: TGTGCCAGCAGTTTATCGTGGAGAGCGGGAGATACGCAGTATTTT. Its protein product is CASSLSWRAGDTQYF.

The chain uses TRBV5-1 and TRBJ1-1; unclear D gene. The CDR3 has 13 amino acids. Germline CDR1 is SGHRS and CDR2 is YFSETQ. V lost 0 bases and J lost 1, with 4 bases in between. Here the CDR3 DNA reads TGCGCCAGCAGCTTGGCCGGGAACACTGAAGCTTTCTTT. Protein: CASSLAGNTEAFF.

A remark on this clone: The junction departs from germline at one end; a sequencing error may be responsible. Other DNA sequences in this specimen translate into the identical CDR3. The chain joins TRBV7-2 to TRBJ2-4, with D perhaps TRBD2 (5 bases). The CDR3 length is 16 residues. Germline CDR1 and CDR2: SGHTA and FQGNSA. CDR3 in amino acids: CASSLGSYLAKNIQYF. CDR3 bases: TGTGCCAGTAGCTTAGGGAGCTATCTAGCCAAAAACATTCAGTACTTC.

The chain links TRBV27 to TRBJ2-7; 8 bases map to TRBD2. Germline CDR1 MNHEY, CDR2 SMNVEV (reference sequence). The V segment lost 2 bases and the J segment 5 bases; nucleotides outside the gene matches: 11. The CDR3 extends over 16 amino acids. The DNA for the CDR3 is TGTGCCAGCAGTTTAACTAACGCCGGGACTAGGAACGAGCAGTACTTC. This translates into CASSLTNAGTRNEQYF.

V gene TRBV12-5 combines with J gene TRBJ2-1; 7 bases match TRBD1. The CDR3 is made up of 13 amino acids. The V segment lost 7 bases and the J segment 6 bases; nucleotides outside the gene matches: 6. Germline CDR1 is LGHNT and CDR2 is FRNRAP. This CDR3 is CASEDREANEQFF. CDR3 coding DNA: TGTGCTAGTGAAGACAGGGAAGCCAATGAGCAGTTCTTC.

This chain connects TRBV27 to TRBJ2-2; 9 nucleotides match TRBD2. Per germline, CDR1 MNHEY and CDR2 SMNVEV (reference sequence). CDR3 length: 18 residues. Trimming took 3 bases from V and 3 from J; bases not matched to a gene: 11. CDR3 amino acids: CASSFDNSGRWDTGELFF. For the CDR3, the DNA is TGTGCCAGCAGTTTCGACAATAGCGGGAGATGGGACACCGGGGAGCTGTTTTTT.

The chain couples TRBV7-9 to TRBJ2-7, with TRBD2 matching over 7 bases. This CDR3 region has 12 residues. The V gene end was trimmed by 6 bases and the J gene end by 3 bases; junction bases not matched to a gene: 2. Germline V gene data show CDR1 as SEHNR and CDR2 as FQNEAQ (reference sequence). DNA for the CDR3: TGTGCCAGCAGTCGGGGGGTCTACGAGCAGTACTTC. Translating it yields CASSRGVYEQYF.

The chain recombines TRBV9 with TRBJ2-3; 10 bases align to TRBD2. V was clipped by 3 bases and J by 5 bases; unmatched bases: 6. The CDR3 totals 15 residues. The V gene's germline CDR1 is SGDLS and CDR2 YYNGEE. For the CDR3, the DNA is TGTGCCAGCAGCGGTACTAGCGGGGTGGGAGATACGCAGTATTTT. Translating gives CASSGTSGVGDTQYF.

The J gene is TRBJ2-7, the V gene TRBV5-1; 11 bases are shared with TRBD1. CDR1 SGHRS and CDR2 YFSETQ come from the germline V gene. This CDR3 is 15 amino acids long. Trimming took 4 bases from V and 6 from J; bases not matched to a gene: 9. The CDR3 sequence: CASSPPGQGVTEQYF. CDR3 DNA: TGCGCCAGCAGCCCCCCGGGACAGGGGGTCACCGAGCAGTACTTC.

The rearrangement uses TRBV10-3 and TRBJ1-5, with no clear D. Germline V gene lookup returns CDR1 ENHRY and CDR2 SYGVKD. The germline V and J ends were trimmed by 1 base and 0 bases, with 7 bases remaining between them. The CDR3 sequence is 15 residues long. The CDR3 is CAISEFADSNQPQHF. The CDR3 DNA sequence: TGTGCCATCAGTGAGTTTGCGGATAGCAATCAGCCCCAGCATTTT.

The chain combines TRBV7-2 with TRBJ2-5, with 13 nucleotides matching TRBD2. CDR1 is SGHTA and CDR2 is FQGNSA in the germline V gene. Losses at the gene ends were 7 bases for V and 5 bases for J; bases not matched to a gene: 4. CDR3 size: 14 residues. The CDR3 loop is CASTATSGRETQYF. The CDR3 region has the DNA TGTGCCAGCACCGCGACTAGCGGGAGGGAGACCCAGTACTTC.

This chain uses TRBV2 with TRBJ2-1, with 9 bases aligning to TRBD2. The CDR3 contains 19 residues. CDR1 is SNHLY, CDR2 FYNNEI, per germline. After removal of 3 bases from V and 3 bases from J, the junction contained 15 bases not matched to a gene. DNA for the CDR3: TGTGCCAGCAGTGATTACAGGGGCCCACTAGCGGGCCTCTACAATGAGCAGTTCTTC. As protein: CASSDYRGPLAGLYNEQFF.

This clone appeared once. The chain's CDR3 is CASSYTREAGVSKNIQYF. DNA for the CDR3: TGTGCCAGCAGTTACACACGAGAAGCGGGAGTTAGCAAAAACATTCAGTACTTC. The chain recombines TRBV2 with TRBJ2-4, with 8 bases matching TRBD2. Germline CDR1 reads SNHLY; CDR2 reads FYNNEI. V shed 5 bases, J shed 3 bases, and the junction held 15 bases outside the gene matches. The CDR3 has 18 residues.

The chain links TRBV7-2 to TRBJ2-7; possibly TRBD2 for D (6 bases). This CDR3 comprises 14 residues. Germline V gives CDR1 SGHTA, CDR2 FQGNSA. V lost 6 bases, J lost 2 bases, and 14 bases lay in between. The CDR3 coding sequence is TGTGCCAGCAGGGGGGGAAAGGACCCCTACGAGCAGTACTTC. Residues: CASRGGKDPYEQYF. Supplemented by reference TRBV7-2 and TRBJ2-7, the full variable domain reads GAGVSQSPSNKVTEKGKDVELRCDPISGHTALYWYRQSLGQGLEFLIYFQGNSAPDKSGLPSDRFSAERTGGSVSTLTIQRTQQEDSAVYLCASRGGKDPYEQYFGPGTRLTVT.

The gene calls are TRBV7-9 and TRBJ2-7; 9 nucleotides align to TRBD1. Trimming cost V 3 bases and J 7 bases; bases outside gene matches: 10. This CDR3 is built from 15 residues. Germline values: CDR1 SEHNR, CDR2 FQNEAQ (reference sequence). The CDR3, as DNA: TGTGCCAGCAGCTTCCCGGGACAGGGAAGTTGGGAGCAGTACTTC. Its protein is CASSFPGQGSWEQYF.

This sequence joins TRBV23-1 and TRBJ1-1; the match to TRBD1 covers 8 bases. TRBV23-1 is noted as an ORF with a role that remains uncertain. CDR3 length equals 16 residues. The V gene end was trimmed by 6 bases and the J gene end by 2 bases; junction bases not matched to a gene: 11. CDR3: CASSRATGAKNTEAFF. The CDR3 region has the DNA TGCGCCAGCAGCCGGGCGACAGGGGCAAAAAACACTGAAGCTTTCTTT.

In its sample, this clone was seen a few times. This chain uses TRBV29-1 with TRBJ2-7; D possibly corresponds to TRBD2 (6 bases). V was cut by 4 bases and J by 1 base, with 20 bases left in between. The germline V gene has CDR1 SQVTM and CDR2 ANQGSEA. The CDR3 spans 16 residues. Written as DNA, the CDR3 is TGCAGCGTTGTCAAGGACTACTCATTTGATTCCTACGAGCAGTACTTC. This gives the protein CSVVKDYSFDSYEQYF.

The CDR3 protein is CASSLGTGLAFF. In nucleotides, the CDR3 is TGTGCCAGCAGCTTGGGGACAGGATTAGCTTTCTTT. The rearrangement uses TRBV5-6 and TRBJ1-1, with 7 nucleotides matching TRBD1. After removal of 0 bases from V and 10 bases from J, the junction contained 3 bases not matched to a gene. Germline V CDR1 and CDR2: SGHDT, YYEEEE. The CDR3 runs 12 residues.

Remarks on this clone: Compared with germline, one end of the junction differs, possibly owing to a read error. The V and J genes are TRBV29-1 and TRBJ2-3; no definite D call. Germline CDR1 reads SQVTM; CDR2 reads ANQGSEA. This CDR3 is 13 amino acids long. CDR3 bases: TGCAGCGTTGAGCCCCTTCGCACAGATACGCGGTATTTT. Translated: CSVEPLRTDTRYF.

CDR3 residues: CASRGGSMRETQYF. The CDR3 DNA follows: TGCGCCAGCAGGGGGGGGAGTATGCGGGAGACCCAGTACTTC. This chain joins TRBV4-1 and TRBJ2-5, with 7 nucleotides matching TRBD2. The CDR3 runs to 14 residues. V shed 6 bases, J shed 5 bases, and the junction held 9 bases outside the gene matches. Per germline, CDR1 MGHRA and CDR2 YSYEKL.

The chain recombines TRBV6-6 with TRBJ2-1, with D unclear. This CDR3 is built from 14 residues. V was shortened by 2 bases and J by 3 bases, with 8 bases between the two germline ends. The germline CDR1 and CDR2 sequences are MNHNY and SVGAGI (reference sequence). In DNA, the CDR3 is TGTGCCAGCAGTTACGTTAAATTCTACAATGAGCAGTTCTTC. The encoded protein is CASSYVKFYNEQFF.

This chain connects TRBV4-1 to TRBJ1-2, with a tentative D call TRBD1 (5 bases). The CDR3 is made up of 14 amino acids. The V and J ends lost 6 bases and 2 bases respectively, with 13 bases between them. CDR1 is MGHRA, CDR2 YSYEKL, per germline. CDR3 sequence reads: CASSTGRGNYGYTF. DNA of the CDR3: TGCGCCAGCAGTACGGGACGGGGAAACTATGGCTACACCTTC.